Following are 13 T cell receptor beta chains from one sample sequenced in a study of vaccination and CD4 T cells after COVID-19. TCRdb re-called the PCR reads with MiXCR, one entry per CDR3 protein. The sample yields 20,000 to 25,000 distinct CDR3 sequences, about 57% seen once. The specimen was CD4+ T cells from blood, collected before SARS-CoV-2 vaccination. All receptors come from a human donor who had recovered from COVID-19.

V and J are TRBV2 and TRBJ2-2; TRBD1 matches at 8 bases. V lost 3 bases, J lost 4 bases, and 4 bases stayed unmatched. Germline V lookup: CDR1 SNHLY, CDR2 FYNNEI. The CDR3 totals 15 residues. CDR3 sequence reads: CASSDQGARTGELFF. The CDR3 DNA reads as TGTGCCAGCAGTGATCAGGGGGCCCGCACCGGGGAGCTGTTTTTT. The complete variable domain, with remaining parts taken from reference TRBV2 and TRBJ2-2, reads EPEVTQTPSHQVTQMGQEVILRCVPISNHLYFYWYRQILGQKVEFLVSFYNNEISEKSEIFDDQFSVERPDGSNFTLKIRSTKLEDSAMYFCASSDQGARTGELFFGEGSRLTVL.

The J gene is TRBJ2-1, the V gene TRBV2; tentatively, D is TRBD2 (6 bases). This CDR3 region has 14 residues. Germline V CDR1 and CDR2: SNHLY, FYNNEI. Trimming removed 8 bases at V and 0 bases at J, with 11 bases between. CDR3: CASSGLNSYNEQFF. The DNA for the CDR3 is TGTGCCAGCTCAGGACTAAACTCCTACAATGAGCAGTTCTTC.

The chain links TRBV7-8 to TRBJ2-7; 7 bases match TRBD1. The assigned J gene may be wrong: the sequence end matches TRBJ2-5 better. Germline-derived CDR1 and CDR2 are SGHVS and FQNEAQ. CDR3 size: 17 residues. CDR3 coding DNA: TGTGCCAGCAGCTTAACCCGGTGGCCCGACAGGGTTGAGACCCAGTACTTC. This sequence encodes CASSLTRWPDRVETQYF.

This clonotype was counted between two and nine times. The gene calls are TRBV20-1 and TRBJ2-5; TRBD2 matches 8 bases. The junction had 13 bases not matched to a gene; V was cut back by 2 bases and J by 5 bases. The CDR3 sequence is 16 residues long. The germline V gene encodes CDR1 DFQATT and CDR2 SNEGSKA (reference sequence). The CDR3: CSARPRPGGRLETQYF. In DNA, the CDR3 is TGCAGTGCTAGACCCCGCCCGGGGGGGAGGCTTGAGACCCAGTACTTC.

V is TRBV11-2 and J is TRBJ2-1; 7 bases are shared with TRBD1. Per the germline V gene, CDR1 is SGHAT and CDR2 is FQNNGV. The CDR3 has 15 residues. V was pared by 2 bases and J by 5 bases, with 6 bases of the junction left unmatched. The CDR3 loop is CASSLRQGVDNEQFF. The CDR3 bases are TGTGCCAGCAGCTTAAGACAGGGTGTTGACAATGAGCAGTTCTTC.

The chain joins TRBV6-1 to TRBJ2-7; perhaps TRBD1 as D (6 bases). The V end lost 6 bases, the J end lost 5 bases, and 11 bases lay between the germline ends. This CDR3 is built from 12 residues. CDR1 is MNHNS and CDR2 is SASEGT in the germline V gene. The CDR3: CASRPPGDEQYF. The CDR3 DNA is TGTGCCAGCAGACCCCCAGGGGACGAGCAGTACTTC.

The chain combines TRBV7-2 with TRBJ2-6; D may be TRBD2 (6 bases). Germline V lookup: CDR1 SGHTA, CDR2 FQGNSA. The CDR3 consists of 19 residues. V was clipped by 1 base and J by 4 bases, with 20 bases between them. CDR3: CASSLDRASVWGGANVLTF. DNA of the CDR3: TGTGCCAGCAGCTTAGATAGGGCTAGCGTATGGGGGGGGGCCAACGTCCTGACTTTC.

V and J are TRBV6-1 and TRBJ1-1, with D unclear. V was clipped by 4 bases and J by 2 bases, with 8 bases between them. Germline CDR1 MNHNS, CDR2 SASEGT. This CDR3 has 13 amino acids. CDR3 sequence reads: CASSAWGNTEAFF. CDR3 bases: TGTGCCAGCAGTGCCTGGGGAAACACTGAAGCTTTCTTT.

The chain combines TRBV28 with TRBJ1-4; D possibly corresponds to TRBD1 (5 bases). Germline V lookup: CDR1 MDHEN, CDR2 SYDVKM. V lost 2 bases to trimming and J lost 4 bases, with 11 bases between them. The CDR3 sequence is 15 residues long. The CDR3 sequence is CASSLGVQVNEKLFF. As DNA, the CDR3 is TGTGCCAGCAGTTTAGGGGTACAGGTTAATGAAAAACTGTTTTTT.

This rearrangement joins TRBV5-1 to TRBJ1-1; D not certain. Looked up from germline, CDR1 is SGHRS and CDR2 is YFSETQ. CDR3 length: 13 amino acids. Trimming removed 0 bases at V and 1 base at J, with 4 bases between. The CDR3 sequence: CASSLGPNTEAFF. For the CDR3, the DNA is TGCGCCAGCAGCTTGGGTCCGAACACTGAAGCTTTCTTT.

This sequence joins TRBV20-1 and TRBJ2-1, with 8 bases that match TRBD2. The V gene end was trimmed by 1 base and the J gene end by 9 bases; junction bases not matched to a gene: 11. The CDR3 consists of 15 residues. The germline V gene encodes CDR1 DFQATT and CDR2 SNEGSKA (reference sequence). This chain's CDR3 is CSARAPLAGLSEQFF. The DNA of the CDR3 is TGCAGTGCTAGAGCCCCCTTAGCGGGATTGAGTGAGCAGTTCTTC.

This chain links TRBV30 with TRBJ1-5; 10 positions match TRBD1. The germline V gene has CDR1 GTSNPN and CDR2 SVGIG (reference sequence). The CDR3 spans 14 residues. V shed 2 bases, J shed 5 bases, and the junction held 3 bases outside the gene matches. CDR3 sequence (DNA): TGTGCCTGGAGTTTGACAGGGGGCGATCAGCCCCAGCATTTT. Protein product: CAWSLTGGDQPQHF.

The rearrangement joins TRBV15 to TRBJ2-7; 8 bases are a match to TRBD2. Germline CDR1 and CDR2: LNHNV and YYDKDF (reference sequence). Losses at the gene ends were 2 bases for V and 6 bases for J; bases not matched to a gene: 9. CDR3 length equals 15 residues. CDR3 protein: CATSRPGLVTPEQYF. The CDR3, as DNA: TGTGCCACCAGCAGACCGGGACTAGTTACCCCCGAGCAGTACTTC.